The 9 T cell receptor beta chains below all came from one sample that was sequenced in a study of blood T cell repertoires in COVID-19 (dated by TCRdb to 2018 to 2021). The library was built by means of the immunoSEQ multiplex PCR assay. As stored in TCRdb, this immuneACCESS dataset retains in-frame rearrangements with V and J assigned. A fraction of the clones does not appear; measured against another copy, unresolved V genes explain less than half of the discrepancy, and the remainder lacks a known reason. For this sample there are 200,000 to 300,000 clones; about 89% appear just once. The ten most abundant clones make up 1.5% to 2% of the sample. Specimen: peripheral blood. Source of these receptors: a woman aged 55-70 years who had recovered from COVID-19.

The rearrangement joins TRBV7-2 to TRBJ2-7; TRBD1 is a possible D gene (5 bases). Germline values: CDR1 SGHTA, CDR2 FQGNSA. V was cut by 1 base and J by 4 bases, with 14 bases left in between. The length of the CDR3 is 15 residues. In DNA, the CDR3 is TGTGCCAGCAGCTTAGTCCCCATGACAGAATACGAGCAGTACTTC. Translation gives CASSLVPMTEYEQYF.

The CDR3, as DNA: TGTGCCAGCAGTTACGGAGGGACCGGCTACACCTTC. Its translation is CASSYGGTGYTF. This rearrangement joins TRBV6-2 or TRBV6-3 to TRBJ1-2; TRBD1 is a possible D gene (5 bases). Trimming cost V 2 bases and J 8 bases, with 9 bases left between them. Looked up from germline, CDR1 is MNHEY and CDR2 is SVGEGT. The CDR3 spans 12 residues.

The rearrangement links TRBV5-1 to TRBJ1-2; 8 positions match TRBD1. V shed 4 bases, J shed 3 bases, and the junction held 14 bases outside the gene matches. Germline CDR1 SGHRS, CDR2 YFSETQ. This CDR3 has 17 residues. The CDR3 protein is CASSPGTGLLEDYGYTF. The CDR3 DNA reads TGCGCCAGCAGCCCCGGGACAGGACTATTAGAGGACTATGGCTACACCTTC.

J is TRBJ2-5 and V is TRBV6-1; D call uncertain. The CDR3 has 11 residues. Deletions cut 2 bases from V and 5 bases from J, with 3 bases between. Germline loops: CDR1 MNHNS, CDR2 SASEGT. The CDR3 bases are TGTGCCAGCAGTGAATCGGAGACCCAGTACTTC. It translates to CASSESETQYF.

The V and J genes are TRBV28 and TRBJ2-1, with 14 bases aligning to TRBD2. The V gene's germline CDR1 is MDHEN and CDR2 SYDVKM. Trimming took 0 bases from V and 8 from J; bases not matched to a gene: 6. The CDR3 length is 17 residues. CDR3 protein: CASSLWTSGGAFHEQFF. CDR3 coding DNA: TGTGCCAGCAGTTTATGGACTAGCGGGGGGGCCTTTCATGAGCAGTTCTTC.

The V and J genes are TRBV4-2 and TRBJ2-2; a weak D match, TRBD1 (5 bases). Germline V gene data show CDR1 as LGHNA and CDR2 as YNFKEQ. The CDR3 has 15 residues. V was pared by 4 bases and J by 0 bases, with 9 bases between. CDR3 residues: CASSRLDTNTGELFF. CDR3 sequence (DNA): TGTGCCAGCAGCCGCTTGGACACGAACACCGGGGAGCTGTTTTTT.

J is TRBJ1-5 and V is TRBV18, with TRBD1 matching 9 bases. Trimming took 3 bases from V and 5 from J; bases not matched to a gene: 5. The CDR3 loop spans 15 amino acids. From germline, CDR1 is KGHSH and CDR2 LQKENI. The chain's CDR3 is CASSPGQGSHQPQHF. DNA of the CDR3: TGTGCCAGCTCACCGGGACAGGGTTCTCATCAGCCCCAGCATTTT.

The V call is TRBV27, the J call TRBJ1-5; 7 bases are shared with TRBD1. The germline gives CDR1 MNHEY, CDR2 SMNVEV (reference sequence). J lost 3 bases, V lost 6 bases, and 5 bases had no gene match. The CDR3 contains 14 residues. CDR3 protein: CASSLTGDNQPQHF. As DNA, the CDR3 is TGTGCCAGCAGCTTAACAGGGGACAATCAGCCCCAGCATTTT.

The chain joins TRBV3-1 (or the pseudogene TRBV3-2) to TRBJ1-2; the D is unclear. Germline V gives CDR1 LGHDT, CDR2 YNNKEL (reference sequence). This CDR3 is built from 13 residues. The V end was cut by 4 bases, the J end by 1 base, with 7 bases between. CDR3 nucleotides: TGTGCCAGCAGCCCCGGGTTTAACTATGGCTACACCTTC. Protein product: CASSPGFNYGYTF.